This TCR beta chain derives from a study of T cell responses to AZD1222 COVID-19 vaccine. The study's findings and limits: Donors were largely white British and mainly female; clonal diversity was possibly underestimated. There were vaccine-associated CD4 TCRs across spike, dominant at 160-218 and 743-854.

Assay used: immunoSEQ multiplex PCR; TCRdb lists only in-frame clones, some missing. The sample records over 95,000 clones, roughly 80% being singletons. A single count supports this clone. Its cognate antigen is unknown. The CDR3 length is 17 residues. Germline CDR1 SGHVS, CDR2 FQNEAQ. Trimming left V 5 bases short and J 1 base short, with 20 bases between. This chain links TRBV7-8 with TRBJ1-2; no clear D. Here the sequenced sample was peripheral blood, taken 28 days after the second AZD1222 dose. The TCR originated in an adult who received the AZD1222 COVID-19 vaccine. The CDR3 spells CASSPEWSSGGNYGYTF. CDR3 in DNA: TGTGCCAGCAGCCCGGAATGGAGCAGTGGCGGTAACTATGGCTACACCTTC.